The next 25 T cell receptor beta chains were all read from a single sample in a study of blood T cells in healthy people across ages. The use of a sample-barcoded 5' primer and a J-beta primer mix characterized a second PCR of roughly 6 to 11 cycles. One entry per CDR3 protein results from TCRdb running MiXCR on the 5' RACE reads. The sample lists fewer than 800,000 distinct CDR3 sequences; approximately 25% were seen once. These data also featured in a second study, about T cells of mothers and their children.

The material sequenced was blood. Every receptor here comes from a boy between 10 and 17 years old in good health.

The chain uses TRBV3-1 and TRBJ1-6, with D perhaps TRBD1 (5 bases). This CDR3 comprises 14 residues. Trimming took off 1 base at V and 10 bases at J, with 11 bases between the two ends. CDR1 is LGHDT and CDR2 is YNNKEL in the germline V gene (reference sequence). The CDR3 sequence is CASSQAAGRSPLHF. For the CDR3, the DNA is TGTGCCAGCAGCCAAGCCGCAGGGCGGTCACCCCTCCACTTT.

A few counts support this clonotype. The chain is built from TRBV10-3 and TRBJ2-7; 7 bases match TRBD2. With V trimmed by 10 bases and J by 0 bases, 6 bases remained unmatched. Per the germline V gene, CDR1 is ENHRY and CDR2 is SYGVKD. CDR3 length: 13 residues. CDR3 sequence (DNA): TGTGCCACCAGGGACTACCTCTCCTACGAGCAGTACTTC. Protein product: CATRDYLSYEQYF.

This clonotype was counted a few times. V and J are TRBV28 and TRBJ2-4, with D maybe TRBD1 (5 bases). Looked up from germline, CDR1 is MDHEN and CDR2 is SYDVKM. Deletions cut 8 bases from V and 5 bases from J, with 19 bases between. CDR3 length equals 15 residues. CDR3 coding DNA: TGTGCCAGCCAACCGGGTAGCATAGGGGAAAACATTCAGTACTTC. It encodes CASQPGSIGENIQYF.

This clonotype showed up just once. The chain is built from TRBV7-8 and TRBJ2-3; D unclear. V was trimmed by 6 bases and J by 8 bases, leaving 9 bases between them. CDR1 and CDR2 from the germline V gene are SGHVS and FQNEAQ. The CDR3 consists of 11 residues. The CDR3 spells CASSDEVTQYF. The CDR3 region has the DNA TGTGCCAGCAGTGATGAGGTTACGCAGTATTTT.

V gene TRBV27 combines with J gene TRBJ1-6, with D perhaps matching TRBD1 (6 bases). This CDR3 has 16 residues. Germline CDR1 reads MNHEY; CDR2 reads SMNVEV (reference sequence). V lost 4 bases and J lost 6, with 16 bases in between. The CDR3 region has the DNA TGTGCCAGCAGTTCCCGTGGGGGCCCGTTTAATTCACCCCTCCACTTT. Protein sequence: CASSSRGGPFNSPLHF.

This chain connects TRBV24-1 to TRBJ2-6; the D gene is possibly TRBD1 (6 bases). CDR1 is KGHDR, CDR2 SFDVKD, per germline. Trimming removed 4 bases from V and 0 bases from J, with 15 bases in between. The CDR3 sequence is 18 residues long. In DNA, the CDR3 is TGTGCCACCAGTGACACAAAACAGGGCATCTCTGGGGCCAACGTCCTGACTTTC. It specifies CATSDTKQGISGANVLTF.

The chain uses TRBV13 and TRBJ2-7; D perhaps matches TRBD2 (5 bases). Germline CDR1 reads PRHDT; CDR2 reads FYEKMQ (reference sequence). This CDR3 spans 15 amino acids. V dropped 5 bases and J dropped 3 bases, with 17 bases sitting between them. The CDR3 sequence: CASSQTREMSYEQYF. The CDR3 nucleotides read TGTGCCAGCAGCCAAACTAGAGAAATGAGCTACGAGCAGTACTTC.

This clonotype came up a few times. The genes are TRBV7-6 and TRBJ1-6; tentatively, D is TRBD1 (6 bases). CDR3 length equals 15 residues. Germline-derived CDR1 and CDR2 are SGHVS and FNYEAQ. Trimming left V 1 base short and J 7 bases short, with 11 bases between. The CDR3 sequence is CASSLEGVPNSPLHF. For the CDR3, the DNA is TGTGCCAGCAGCTTAGAGGGGGTTCCGAATTCACCCCTCCACTTT.

This clonotype showed up just a few times. J is TRBJ2-2 and V is TRBV11-1; D might be TRBD2 (8 bases). Looked up from germline, CDR1 is SGHAT and CDR2 is FQDESV (reference sequence). Trimming cost V 5 bases and J 7 bases, with 17 bases left between them. The CDR3 is 15 residues long. This chain's CDR3 is CASSPREGADGELFF. DNA for the CDR3: TGTGCCAGCAGCCCTCGGGAGGGGGCGGACGGGGAGCTGTTTTTT.

V and J are TRBV6-5 and TRBJ1-2; TRBD1 is a possible D gene (5 bases). Trimming left V 4 bases short and J 5 bases short, with 23 bases between. The CDR3 is 17 amino acids. Germline V gene lookup returns CDR1 MNHEY and CDR2 SVGAGI. The CDR3 DNA reads TGTGCCAGCAGTTCCCAACCCCCTGAGGACACCCAATATGGCTACACCTTC. It codes for CASSSQPPEDTQYGYTF.

This clonotype turned up a few times. The gene calls are TRBV7-2 and TRBJ2-7; D is unclear. Trimming removed 1 base at V and 0 bases at J, with 10 bases between. This CDR3 region has 15 residues. CDR1 is SGHTA, CDR2 FQGNSA, per germline. CDR3 DNA sequence: TGTGCCAGCAGCTTAGTGTCCGACGGCTCCTACGAGCAGTACTTC. This sequence encodes CASSLVSDGSYEQYF.

The chain recombines TRBV9 with TRBJ2-5, with 8 bases matching TRBD2. This CDR3 is 16 amino acids long. The V gene end was trimmed by 0 bases and the J gene end by 4 bases; junction bases not matched to a gene: 8. The V gene's germline CDR1 is SGDLS and CDR2 YYNGEE. Here the CDR3 reads CASSVAGSGVGETQYF. The CDR3 DNA sequence: TGTGCCAGCAGCGTAGCGGGTAGCGGGGTAGGAGAGACCCAGTACTTC.

Notes on this clonotype: One end of the junction is discordant with germline, which a read error may explain. This rearrangement joins TRBV11-2 to TRBJ2-7, with TRBD1 matching 10 bases. The CDR3 runs to 16 residues. Germline-derived CDR1 and CDR2 are SGHAT and FQNNGV. CDR3 protein: CAGSLIHGQGAYEQYF. The CDR3 coding sequence is TGTGCCGGCAGCTTAATCCACGGACAGGGGGCCTACGAGCAGTACTTC.

The genes are TRBV19 and TRBJ1-2; D may be TRBD1 (5 bases). The V and J ends lost 5 bases and 3 bases respectively, with 10 bases between them. The CDR3 is 13 residues long. Germline V lookup: CDR1 LNHDA, CDR2 SQIVND (reference sequence). The CDR3 DNA follows: TGTGCCAGTAGTGCGGACATCGACTATGGCTACACCTTC. Translating it yields CASSADIDYGYTF.

This clonotype occurred a few times. The V call is TRBV20-1, the J call TRBJ2-5, with 9 bases matching TRBD2. CDR1 DFQATT and CDR2 SNEGSKA come from the germline V gene (reference sequence). Trimming took 7 bases from V and 8 from J; bases not matched to a gene: 8. This CDR3 is built from 12 residues. The CDR3 sequence is CSVASGKETQYF. The CDR3 DNA sequence: TGCAGTGTGGCTAGCGGGAAGGAAACCCAGTACTTC.

The chain recombines TRBV11-2 with TRBJ2-2; no clear D. Trimming shortened V by 5 bases and J by 1 base, and 11 bases separated the two germline ends. Germline assignment: CDR1 SGHAT and CDR2 FQNNGV. The CDR3 consists of 15 residues. CDR3 DNA sequence: TGTGCCAGCAGCCGGGCGCCAGGGAACACCGGGGAGCTGTTTTTT. It codes for CASSRAPGNTGELFF.

V and J are TRBV29-1 and TRBJ2-5; D possibly corresponds to TRBD1 (5 bases). The end of the DNA aligns better with TRBJ2-7, so the J call may be wrong. The length of the CDR3 is 11 residues. Germline V lookup: CDR1 SQVTM, CDR2 ANQGSEA. The CDR3 sequence is CSVADSFEQYF. CDR3 coding DNA: TGCAGCGTCGCAGACAGCTTCGAGCAGTACTTC.

DNA of the CDR3: TGTGCCAGCACTCGAGGGGCTAGCACAGATACGCAGTATTTT. Amino acids: CASTRGASTDTQYF. V gene TRBV2 combines with J gene TRBJ2-3, with D perhaps TRBD1 or TRBD2 (5 bases each). The germline CDR1 and CDR2 sequences are SNHLY and FYNNEI. The CDR3 loop spans 14 amino acids. Trimming left V 7 bases short and J 0 bases short, with 11 bases between.

The chain has TRBV5-1 and TRBJ2-5, with TRBD2 matching 7 bases. There are 17 residues in the CDR3. The germline gives CDR1 SGHRS, CDR2 YFSETQ. V was clipped by 0 bases and J by 10 bases; unmatched bases: 18. CDR3 in amino acids: CASSLGLAGKRDRNQYF. The CDR3 DNA is TGCGCCAGCAGCTTGGGACTAGCAGGGAAGCGTGACAGAAACCAGTACTTC.

V usage is TRBV24-1 and J usage is TRBJ2-2; D is undetermined. Germline V gives CDR1 KGHDR, CDR2 SFDVKD. This CDR3 has 13 amino acids. Trimming took 5 bases from V and 4 from J, leaving 7 bases between them. The CDR3 protein is CATSAAGTGELFF. For the CDR3, the DNA is TGTGCCACCAGTGCTGCAGGCACCGGGGAGCTGTTTTTT.

Only a few counts were recorded for this clonotype. This chain uses TRBV20-1 with TRBJ2-5; 10 nucleotides agree with TRBD1. The length of the CDR3 is 15 residues. Germline V CDR1 and CDR2: DFQATT, SNEGSKA (reference sequence). The ends lost 2 bases at V and 5 bases at J; junction bases unmatched: 8. The CDR3 DNA is TGCAGTGCTAGATCTCGGGACAGGGGTTGGGAGACCCAGTACTTC. Protein product: CSARSRDRGWETQYF.

The rearrangement joins TRBV4-1 to TRBJ2-5; D possibly matches TRBD1 or TRBD2 (5 bases each). The CDR3 consists of 15 residues. The V and J ends lost 1 base and 5 bases respectively, with 14 bases between them. The germline V gene has CDR1 MGHRA and CDR2 YSYEKL. The DNA for the CDR3 is TGCGCCAGCAGCCAAGGGACGTCGGGACGGGAGACCCAGTACTTC. Amino acid sequence: CASSQGTSGRETQYF.

This clonotype was seen at least ten times. The chain has TRBV7-9 and TRBJ2-7; the D is unclear. Germline CDR1 and CDR2: SEHNR and FQNEAQ (reference sequence). Trimming stripped 5 bases from V and 3 bases from J, with 8 bases between. This CDR3 is built from 12 residues. CDR3 sequence (DNA): TGTGCCAGCAGCCCCCGGCTCTACGAGCAGTACTTC. It translates to CASSPRLYEQYF.

CDR3 sequence reads: CASSSLLSGNRYNEQFF. In DNA form, the CDR3 reads TGTGCCAGCAGTTCCCTACTTAGCGGGAACCGCTACAATGAGCAGTTCTTC. J is TRBJ2-5 and V is TRBV6-5; 8 bases are a match to TRBD2. The J call may not be correct, given that the DNA end is closer to TRBJ2-1. Germline CDR1 and CDR2: MNHEY and SVGAGI. The CDR3 runs 17 residues.

The sample holds a few counts of this clonotype. The chain carries TRBV28 and TRBJ2-5; TRBD2 matches 8 bases. The DNA end is a closer match to TRBJ2-7, so the J assignment may be wrong. The germline V gene encodes CDR1 MDHEN and CDR2 SYDVKM. The CDR3 runs to 17 residues. CDR3: CASSSYPGREVSYEQYF. CDR3 nucleotide sequence: TGTGCCAGCAGTTCTTATCCGGGGCGGGAGGTATCCTACGAGCAGTACTTC.